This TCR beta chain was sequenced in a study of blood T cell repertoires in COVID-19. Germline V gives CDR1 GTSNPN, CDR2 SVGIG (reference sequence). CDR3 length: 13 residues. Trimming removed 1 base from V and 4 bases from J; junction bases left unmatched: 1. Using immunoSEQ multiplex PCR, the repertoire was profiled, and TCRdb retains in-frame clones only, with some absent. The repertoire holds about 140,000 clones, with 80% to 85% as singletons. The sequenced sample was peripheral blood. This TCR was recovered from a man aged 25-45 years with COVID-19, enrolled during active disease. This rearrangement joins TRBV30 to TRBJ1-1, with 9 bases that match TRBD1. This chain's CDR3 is CAWSGQGGTEAFF. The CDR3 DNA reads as TGTGCCTGGAGTGGACAGGGGGGCACTGAAGCTTTCTTT. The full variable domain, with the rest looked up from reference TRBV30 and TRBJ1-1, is SQTIHQWPATLVQPVGSPLSLECTVEGTSNPNLYWYRQAAGRGLQLLFYSVGIGQISSEVPQNLSASRPQDRQFILSSKKLLLSDSGFYLCAWSGQGGTEAFFGQGTRLTVV.